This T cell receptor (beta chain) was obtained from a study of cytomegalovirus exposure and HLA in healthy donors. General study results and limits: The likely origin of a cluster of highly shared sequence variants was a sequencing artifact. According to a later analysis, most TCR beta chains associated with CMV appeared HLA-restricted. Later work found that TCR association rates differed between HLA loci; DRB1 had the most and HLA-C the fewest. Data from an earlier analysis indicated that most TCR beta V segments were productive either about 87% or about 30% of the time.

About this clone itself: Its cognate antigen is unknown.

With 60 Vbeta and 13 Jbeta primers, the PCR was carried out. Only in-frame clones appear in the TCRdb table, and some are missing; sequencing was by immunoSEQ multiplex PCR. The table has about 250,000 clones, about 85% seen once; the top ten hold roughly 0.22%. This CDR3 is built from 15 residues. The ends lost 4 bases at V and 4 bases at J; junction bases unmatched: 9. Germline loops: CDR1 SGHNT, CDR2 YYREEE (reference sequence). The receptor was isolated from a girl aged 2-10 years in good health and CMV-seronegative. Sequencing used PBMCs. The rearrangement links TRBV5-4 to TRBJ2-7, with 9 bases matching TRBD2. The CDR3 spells CASSLHSGSRYEQYF. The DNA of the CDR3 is TGTGCCAGCAGCCTCCATAGCGGGAGTCGGTACGAGCAGTACTTC.